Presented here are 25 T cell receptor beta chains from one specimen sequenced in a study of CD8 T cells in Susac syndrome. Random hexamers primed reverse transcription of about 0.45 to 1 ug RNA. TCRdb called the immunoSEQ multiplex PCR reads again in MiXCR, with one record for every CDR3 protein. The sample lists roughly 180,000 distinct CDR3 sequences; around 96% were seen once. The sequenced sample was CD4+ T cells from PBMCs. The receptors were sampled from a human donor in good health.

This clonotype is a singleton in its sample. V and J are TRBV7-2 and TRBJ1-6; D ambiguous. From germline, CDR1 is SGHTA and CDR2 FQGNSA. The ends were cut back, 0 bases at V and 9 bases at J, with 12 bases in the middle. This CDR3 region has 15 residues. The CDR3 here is CASSLALGPVSPLHF. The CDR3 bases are TGTGCCAGCAGCTTAGCCCTCGGGCCGGTTTCACCCCTCCACTTT.

CDR3 nucleotides: TGTGCCAGCAGCATAGCGACAGGCGCCCAGGCTAATCAGCCCCAGCATTTT. Its translation: CASSIATGAQANQPQHF. J is TRBJ1-5 and V is TRBV2; tentatively, D is TRBD1 (6 bases). Deletions cut 6 bases from V and 4 bases from J, with 22 bases between. Germline CDR1 is SNHLY and CDR2 is FYNNEI. The CDR3 is 17 amino acids.

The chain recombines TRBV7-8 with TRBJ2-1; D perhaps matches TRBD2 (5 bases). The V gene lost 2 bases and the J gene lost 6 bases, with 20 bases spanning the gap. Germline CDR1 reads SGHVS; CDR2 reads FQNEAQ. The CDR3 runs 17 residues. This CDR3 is CASSLQGGLLAINEQFF. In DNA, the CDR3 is TGTGCCAGCAGCTTACAAGGAGGTCTATTAGCGATCAATGAGCAGTTCTTC.

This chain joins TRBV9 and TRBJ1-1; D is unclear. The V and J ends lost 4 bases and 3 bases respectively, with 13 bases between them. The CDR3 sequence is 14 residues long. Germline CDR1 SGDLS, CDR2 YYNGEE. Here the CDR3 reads CASSPIGLYTEAFF. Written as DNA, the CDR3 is TGTGCCAGCAGCCCAATAGGTCTTTACACTGAAGCTTTCTTT.

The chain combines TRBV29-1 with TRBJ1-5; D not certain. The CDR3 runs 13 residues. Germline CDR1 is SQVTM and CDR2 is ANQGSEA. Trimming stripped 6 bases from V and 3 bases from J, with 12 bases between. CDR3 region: CSVTDGPNQPQHF. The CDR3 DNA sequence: TGCAGCGTCACCGACGGCCCCAATCAGCCCCAGCATTTT.

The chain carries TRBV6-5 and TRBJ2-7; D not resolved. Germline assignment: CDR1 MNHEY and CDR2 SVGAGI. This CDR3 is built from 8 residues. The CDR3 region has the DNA TGTGCCAGCACTCCCGCGTGGGTC. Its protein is CASTPAWV.

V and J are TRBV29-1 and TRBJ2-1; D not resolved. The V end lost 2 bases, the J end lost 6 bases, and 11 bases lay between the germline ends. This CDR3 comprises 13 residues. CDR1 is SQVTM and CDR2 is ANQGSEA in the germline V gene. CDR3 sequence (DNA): TGCAGCGTTGAAATCGTGGCCTTCAATGAGCAGTTCTTC. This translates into CSVEIVAFNEQFF.

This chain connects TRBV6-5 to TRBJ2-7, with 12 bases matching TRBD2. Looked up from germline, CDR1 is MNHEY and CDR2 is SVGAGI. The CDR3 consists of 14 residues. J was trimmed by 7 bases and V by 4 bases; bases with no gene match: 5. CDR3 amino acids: CASSLTSGGNEQYF. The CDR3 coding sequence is TGTGCCAGCAGTTTGACTAGCGGGGGAAATGAGCAGTACTTC.

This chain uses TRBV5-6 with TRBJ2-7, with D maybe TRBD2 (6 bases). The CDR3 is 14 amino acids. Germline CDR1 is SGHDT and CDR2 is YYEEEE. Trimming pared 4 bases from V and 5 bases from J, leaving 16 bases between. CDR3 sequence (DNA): TGTGCCAGCAGCCGGGCCCCGGGAGAGAACGAGCAGTACTTC. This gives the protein CASSRAPGENEQYF.

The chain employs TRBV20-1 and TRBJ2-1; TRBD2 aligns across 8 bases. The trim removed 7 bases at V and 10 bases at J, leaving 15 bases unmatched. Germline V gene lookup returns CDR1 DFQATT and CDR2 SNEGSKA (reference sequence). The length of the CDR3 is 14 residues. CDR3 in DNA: TGCAGTGGAAAGGCGGGGGGATTTATTCTCGAGCAGTTCTTC. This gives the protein CSGKAGGFILEQFF.

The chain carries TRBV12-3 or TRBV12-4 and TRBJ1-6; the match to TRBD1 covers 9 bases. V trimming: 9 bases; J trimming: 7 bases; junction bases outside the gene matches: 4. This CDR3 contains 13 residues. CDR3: CASRDRENSPLHF. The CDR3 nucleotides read TGTGCCAGTCGGGACAGGGAAAATTCACCCCTCCACTTT.

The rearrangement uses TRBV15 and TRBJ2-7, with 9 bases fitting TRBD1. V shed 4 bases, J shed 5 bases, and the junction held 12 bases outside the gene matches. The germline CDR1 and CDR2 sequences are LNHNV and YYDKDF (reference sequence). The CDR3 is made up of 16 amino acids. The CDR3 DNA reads TGTGCCACCAGCACAACCCCGGGACAGGGAACACACGAGCAGTACTTC. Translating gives CATSTTPGQGTHEQYF.

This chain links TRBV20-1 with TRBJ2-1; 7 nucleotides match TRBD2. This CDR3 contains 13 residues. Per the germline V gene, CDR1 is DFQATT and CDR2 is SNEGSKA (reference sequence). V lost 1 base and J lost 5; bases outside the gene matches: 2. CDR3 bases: TGCAGTGCTAGAGGCGGGGGAGACAATGAGCAGTTCTTC. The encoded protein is CSARGGGDNEQFF.

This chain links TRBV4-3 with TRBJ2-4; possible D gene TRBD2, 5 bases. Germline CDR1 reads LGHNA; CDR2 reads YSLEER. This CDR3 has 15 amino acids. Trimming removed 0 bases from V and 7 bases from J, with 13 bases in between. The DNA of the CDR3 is TGCGCCAGCAGCCAAGAGTCCGTTAGGAGGAACATTCAGTACTTC. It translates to CASSQESVRRNIQYF.

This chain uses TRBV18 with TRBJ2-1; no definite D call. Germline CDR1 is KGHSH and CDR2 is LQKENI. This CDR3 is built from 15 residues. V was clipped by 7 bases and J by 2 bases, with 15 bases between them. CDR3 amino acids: CASYPDHTAYNEQFF. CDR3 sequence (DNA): TGTGCCAGCTACCCCGACCACACGGCCTACAATGAGCAGTTCTTC.

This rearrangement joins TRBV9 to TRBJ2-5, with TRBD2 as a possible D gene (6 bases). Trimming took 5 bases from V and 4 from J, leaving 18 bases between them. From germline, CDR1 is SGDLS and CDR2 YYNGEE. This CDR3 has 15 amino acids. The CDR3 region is CASSVHYGGGETQYF. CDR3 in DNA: TGTGCCAGCAGTGTCCACTACGGGGGTGGAGAGACCCAGTACTTC.

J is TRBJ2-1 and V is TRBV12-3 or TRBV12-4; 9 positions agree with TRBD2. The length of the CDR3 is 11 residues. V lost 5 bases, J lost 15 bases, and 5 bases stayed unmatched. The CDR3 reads CASSAATSGFF. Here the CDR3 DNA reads TGTGCCAGCAGTGCCGCGACTAGCGGGTTCTTC.

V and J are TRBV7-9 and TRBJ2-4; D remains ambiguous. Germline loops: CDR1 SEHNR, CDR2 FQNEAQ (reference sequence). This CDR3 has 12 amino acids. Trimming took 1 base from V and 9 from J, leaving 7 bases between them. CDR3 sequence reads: CASSLVTGIQYF. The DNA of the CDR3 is TGTGCCAGCAGCTTAGTAACTGGCATTCAGTACTTC.

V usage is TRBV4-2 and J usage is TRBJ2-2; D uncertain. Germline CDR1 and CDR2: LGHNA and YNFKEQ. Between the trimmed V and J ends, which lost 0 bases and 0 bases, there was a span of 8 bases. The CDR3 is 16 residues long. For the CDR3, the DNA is TGTGCCAGCAGCCAAGAAGACTTCACGAACACCGGGGAGCTGTTTTTT. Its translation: CASSQEDFTNTGELFF.

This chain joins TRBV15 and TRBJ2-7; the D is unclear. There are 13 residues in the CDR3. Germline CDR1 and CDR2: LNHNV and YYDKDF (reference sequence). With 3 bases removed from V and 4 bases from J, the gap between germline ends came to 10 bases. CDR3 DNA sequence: TGTGCCACCAGCAGCGATCCGTTTTACGAGCAGTACTTC. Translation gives CATSSDPFYEQYF.

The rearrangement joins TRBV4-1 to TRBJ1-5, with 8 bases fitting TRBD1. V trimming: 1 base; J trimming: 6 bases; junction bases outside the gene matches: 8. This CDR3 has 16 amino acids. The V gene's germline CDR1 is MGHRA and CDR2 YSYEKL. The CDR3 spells CASSQGSQGAGQPQHF. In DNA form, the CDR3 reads TGCGCCAGCAGCCAAGGGTCCCAGGGGGCTGGTCAGCCCCAGCATTTT.

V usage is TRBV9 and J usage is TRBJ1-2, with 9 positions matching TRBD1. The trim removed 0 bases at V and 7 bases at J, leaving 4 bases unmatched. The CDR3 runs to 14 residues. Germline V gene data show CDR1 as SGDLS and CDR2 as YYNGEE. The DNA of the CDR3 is TGTGCCAGCAGCGTAGAACAGGGGGCCGGTGGCTACACCTTC. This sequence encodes CASSVEQGAGGYTF. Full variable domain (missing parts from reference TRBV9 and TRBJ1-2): DSGVTQTPKHLITATGQRVTLRCSPRSGDLSVYWYQQSLDQGLQFLIQYYNGEERAKGNILERFSAQQFPDLHSELNLSSLELGDSALYFCASSVEQGAGGYTFGSGTRLTVV.

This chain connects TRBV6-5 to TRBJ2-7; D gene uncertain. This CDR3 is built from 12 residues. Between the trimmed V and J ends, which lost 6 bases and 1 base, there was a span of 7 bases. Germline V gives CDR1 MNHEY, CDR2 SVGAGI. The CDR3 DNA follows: TGTGCCAGCAGGGAGAATTCCTACGAGCAGTACTTC. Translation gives CASRENSYEQYF.

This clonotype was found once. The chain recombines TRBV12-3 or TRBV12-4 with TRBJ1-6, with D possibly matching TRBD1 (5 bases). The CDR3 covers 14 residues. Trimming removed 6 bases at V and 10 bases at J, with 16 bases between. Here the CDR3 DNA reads TGTGCCAGCAGCCGGGGGGGGACTCAGTCACCCCTCCACTTT. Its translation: CASSRGGTQSPLHF.

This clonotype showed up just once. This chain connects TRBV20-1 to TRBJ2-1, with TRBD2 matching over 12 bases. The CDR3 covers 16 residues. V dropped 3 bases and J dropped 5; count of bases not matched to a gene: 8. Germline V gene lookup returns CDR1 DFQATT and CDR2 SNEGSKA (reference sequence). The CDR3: CSASGTLAGGHNEQFF. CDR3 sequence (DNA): TGCAGTGCTAGTGGAACTCTAGCGGGGGGGCACAATGAGCAGTTCTTC.